This T cell receptor (beta chain) was recorded in a study of blood T cell repertoires in COVID-19. On the study more broadly: Samples came from the United States, Italy and Spain, spanning acute and convalescent COVID-19.

Study processing details: Estimation of nucleated cell counts was performed using reference gene primer amplification. Sequencing used immunoSEQ multiplex PCR; TCRdb keeps in-frame clones, though not all of them. Clonal size and the V and J genes are those of that table, whereas D and trimming came from the DNA. The sample records 170,000 or so clones, around 84% being singletons. The germline V gene has CDR1 MGHDK and CDR2 SYGVNS. The CDR3 is 16 amino acids. V lost 6 bases to trimming and J lost 3 bases, with 15 bases between them. Sequencing was performed on peripheral blood. The genes are TRBV25-1 and TRBJ2-6; D is possibly TRBD1 (6 bases). This TCR was recovered from a man between 50 and 59 years old with active or convalescent COVID-19. CDR3 sequence: CASRAFQGYGANVLTF. The CDR3 DNA reads TGTGCCAGCAGGGCCTTTCAGGGGTATGGGGCCAACGTCCTGACTTTC.